Here is one T cell receptor (beta chain) with its context. The antigen is unknown. This specimen comes from a study of T-cell memory formation after mild COVID-19. Background on the study: The study found TCR clusters largely donor specific.

The 5'RACE method, run with constant-segment primers, produced TCR alpha and TCR beta cDNA libraries (carrying sample barcodes and UMIs). TCRdb itself ran the 5' RACE reads through MiXCR, one entry per CDR3 protein. The profile shows about 210,000 distinct CDR3 sequences, about 11% of them singletons. Study results and limitations: The main location of contracting CD4+ clones was CM and EM, and that of contracting CD8+ clones was EMRA. Later expanders leaned CD4+, whereas clones that contracted between day 15 and 85 were balanced CD4/CD8.

The source is a man younger than 35 who had mild COVID-19 (a few samples of this study predate the infection). Cell type and time point are not known. Sequenced input: PBMCs or a T cell subset sorted from them (not recorded which).

As DNA, the CDR3 is TGTGCCAGCAGCAGGGGCAGGGGGCCCCTGAACACTGAAGCTTTCTTT. Protein product: CASSRGRGPLNTEAFF. This rearrangement joins TRBV7-2 to TRBJ1-1; 8 positions agree with TRBD1. V lost 5 bases to trimming and J lost 0 bases; unmatched junction nucleotides: 8. CDR3 size: 16 residues. Germline assignment: CDR1 SGHTA and CDR2 FQGNSA.